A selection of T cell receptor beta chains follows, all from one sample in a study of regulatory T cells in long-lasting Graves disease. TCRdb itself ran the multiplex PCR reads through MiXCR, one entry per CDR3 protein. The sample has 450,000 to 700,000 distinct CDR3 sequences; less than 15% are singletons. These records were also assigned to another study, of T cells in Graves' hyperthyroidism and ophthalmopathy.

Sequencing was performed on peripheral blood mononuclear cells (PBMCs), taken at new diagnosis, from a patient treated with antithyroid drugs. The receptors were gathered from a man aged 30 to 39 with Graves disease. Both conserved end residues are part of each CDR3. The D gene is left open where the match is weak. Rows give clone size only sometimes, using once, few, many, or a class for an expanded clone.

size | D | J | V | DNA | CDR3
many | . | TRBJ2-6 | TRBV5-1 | TGCGCCAGCAGCACCGGACGGGGCTCTGGGGCCAACGTCCTGACTTTC | CASSTGRGSGANVLTF
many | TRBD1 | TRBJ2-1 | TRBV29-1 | TGCAGCGTTAACAGGGGACATGAGCAGTTCTTC | CSVNRGHEQFF
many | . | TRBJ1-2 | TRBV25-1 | TGTGCCAGCAGTGGGGACACTCGTTACCACGGCTACACCTTC | CASSGDTRYHGYTF
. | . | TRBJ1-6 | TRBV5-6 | TGTGCCAGCAGCTCCGATTATAATTCACCCCTCCACTTT | CASSSDYNSPLHF
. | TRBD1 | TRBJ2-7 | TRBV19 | TGTGCCAGTAGTATGAACAGGGGTACTGAGCTCTACGAGCAGTACTTC | CASSMNRGTELYEQYF
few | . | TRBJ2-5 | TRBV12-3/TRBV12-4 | TGTGCCAGCCGCCGCGGCGGGGCCCAGTACTTC | CASRRGGAQYF
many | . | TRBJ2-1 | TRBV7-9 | TGTGCCAGCAGAATGCGGGATTCCGGGGAGCAGTTCTTC | CASRMRDSGEQFF
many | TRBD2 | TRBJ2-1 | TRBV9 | TGTGCCAGCAGCGTCGGGACTACGAAGTACAATGAGCAGTTCTTC | CASSVGTTKYNEQFF
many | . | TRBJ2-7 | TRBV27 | TGTGCCAGCAGTTTATCGGGGGGTCTACTTTCCTACGAGCAGTACTTC | CASSLSGGLLSYEQYF
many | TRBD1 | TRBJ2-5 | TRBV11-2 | TGTGCCAGCAGCGCCCACAGGGGGCGCGTGGAGACCCAGTACTTC | CASSAHRGRVETQYF
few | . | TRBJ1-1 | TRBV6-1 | TGTGCCAGCAGCCGGGGGTGGGACGGGAACACTGAAGCTTTCTTT | CASSRGWDGNTEAFF
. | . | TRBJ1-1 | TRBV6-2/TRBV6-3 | TGTGCCAGCAGTTACACACGGGTGAACACTGAAGCTTTCTTT | CASSYTRVNTEAFF
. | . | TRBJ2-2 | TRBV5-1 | TGCGCCAGCACCAGGACAGAGAGCATCACCGGGGAGCTGTTTTTT | CASTRTESITGELFF
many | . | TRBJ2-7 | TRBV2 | TGTGCCAGCCAAGGTACTAGGCACTACGAGCAGTACTTC | CASQGTRHYEQYF
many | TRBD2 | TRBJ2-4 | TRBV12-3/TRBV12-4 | TGTGCCAGCAGTTTGAAGCTAGCGGGAGAGAGGGACATTCAGTACTTC | CASSLKLAGERDIQYF
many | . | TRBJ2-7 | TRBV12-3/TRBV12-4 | TGTGCCAGCAGTTTTGCTCCTTACTACGAGCAGTACTTC | CASSFAPYYEQYF
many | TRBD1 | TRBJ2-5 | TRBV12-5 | TGTGCTAGCACTCGGGACAGCGAAGAGACCCAGTACTTC | CASTRDSEETQYF
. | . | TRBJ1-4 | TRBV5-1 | TGCGCCAGCAGCTTGGGGGGAGGGTACGGAAAACTGTTTTTT | CASSLGGGYGKLFF
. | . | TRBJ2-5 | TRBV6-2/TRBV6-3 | TGTGCCAGCAGGGGGGGTGTGACCCAGTACTTC | CASRGGVTQYF
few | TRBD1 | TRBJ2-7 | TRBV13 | TGTGCCGGACCCAAAAAAGGACAGGGGGGGTTTGAGGGAACCTACGAGCAGTACTTC | CAGPKKGQGGFEGTYEQYF
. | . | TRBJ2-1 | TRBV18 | TGTGCCAGCTCACCGATCTTAGATGAGCAGTTCTTC | CASSPILDEQFF
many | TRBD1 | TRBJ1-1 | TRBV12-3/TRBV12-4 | TGTGCCAGCAGGGACAGGTGGGGCACTGAAGCTTTCTTT | CASRDRWGTEAFF
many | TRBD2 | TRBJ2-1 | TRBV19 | TGTGCCAGCAGCTTTCGGACTAGCGGGAGCTCCTACAATGAGCAGTTCTTC | CASSFRTSGSSYNEQFF
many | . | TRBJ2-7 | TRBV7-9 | TGTGCCAGCAGCTTTAATGGGCACCACTACGAGCAGTACTTC | CASSFNGHHYEQYF
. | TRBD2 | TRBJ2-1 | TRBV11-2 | TGTGCCAGCAGCTTACTAGCGGGAGGAGGGTACAATGAGCAGTTCTTC | CASSLLAGGGYNEQFF
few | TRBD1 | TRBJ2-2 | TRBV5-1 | TGCGCCACGGACAGGGGGGACACCGGGGAGCCGTTTTTT | CATDRGDTGEPFF
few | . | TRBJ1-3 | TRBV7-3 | TGTGCCAGCAGCGACAGAGGCTCTGGAAACACCATATATTTT | CASSDRGSGNTIYF
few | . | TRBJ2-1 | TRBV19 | TGTGCCAGTAGTCCCAGGGTAGGGGATGAGCAGTTCTTC | CASSPRVGDEQFF
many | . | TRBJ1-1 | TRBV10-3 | TGTGCCGCAAGCCCGATACAGGGTAACACTGAAGCTTTCTTT | CAASPIQGNTEAFF
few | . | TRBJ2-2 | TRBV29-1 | TGCAGCGTTGTTTCAACTAACTTCCCCTCCGGGGAGCTGTTTTTT | CSVVSTNFPSGELFF
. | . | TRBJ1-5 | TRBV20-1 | TGCAGTGCTAGGAATCTAGGGGATCAGCCCCAGCATTTT | CSARNLGDQPQHF